The 2 T cell receptor beta chains given below trace back to one sample, sequenced in a study of blood T cell repertoires in COVID-19. Data came from immunoSEQ multiplex PCR; TCRdb stores just in-frame clones and leaves some out. The table records 91,000 or so clones, roughly 78% of them present only once. The specimen sequenced was peripheral blood. The receptors derive from a man aged 45 to 65 with active or convalescent COVID-19.

This clone turned up a few times. This sequence joins TRBV28 and TRBJ1-4; a possible D gene is TRBD1 (6 bases). This CDR3 is 13 amino acids long. V lost 6 bases and J lost 4, with 9 bases in between. The V gene's germline CDR1 is MDHEN and CDR2 SYDVKM. The CDR3 is CASRQGNNEKLFF. CDR3 sequence (DNA): TGTGCCAGCAGACAGGGAAATAATGAAAAACTGTTTTTT.

This chain connects TRBV28 to TRBJ2-3; 8 nucleotides agree with TRBD2. V was pared by 7 bases and J by 0 bases, with 3 bases of the junction left unmatched. CDR3 length: 14 amino acids. CDR1 is MDHEN and CDR2 is SYDVKM in the germline V gene. In nucleotides, the CDR3 is TGTGCCAGCAAGCGGGGGCCCAGCACAGATACGCAGTATTTT. Translated: CASKRGPSTDTQYF.